This T cell receptor beta chain was sequenced for a study of shared T cell receptors in the human thymus. Method: immunoSEQ multiplex PCR; TCRdb's copy keeps in-frame clones and lacks some. The sample has about 660,000 clones, approximately 87% seen once. The sample also formed part of further work on human thymus T cells. That paper adds: Biased V and J segment usage appeared in thymus and peripheral blood. Overlap was high between thymic repertoires from unrelated individuals, as reported in related research.

This receptor was identified in a boy under three years old with a congenital heart defect. Material for sequencing was thymocytes.

The CDR3 here is CASSDRPDRVEETQYF. The CDR3 region has the DNA TGTGCCAGCAGTGATAGACCGGACAGGGTGGAAGAGACCCAGTACTTC. The chain has TRBV6-1 and TRBJ2-5, with 8 bases aligning to TRBD1. Trimming cost V 3 bases and J 3 bases; bases outside gene matches: 9. Germline CDR1 MNHNS, CDR2 SASEGT. The CDR3 contains 16 residues.